The subject of this entry is one T cell receptor beta chain. Its antigen is unknown. Here immunoSEQ multiplex PCR was the method, and the copy in TCRdb shows in-frame clones only, minus some. Among more than 150,000 clones listed, approximately 90% were seen once. This sample is drawn from a study of T cell responses to AZD1222 COVID-19 vaccine. Overall study results and limits: Spike-specific TCR breadth and depth rose after two AZD1222 doses. Sampled repertoires all dated from after the peak T cell response. The study found vaccine-associated CD4 TCRs spanning spike, dominant at 160-218 and 743-854.

The input for sequencing was peripheral blood, taken on day 0 of AZD1222 vaccination. The receptor comes from an adult in good health.

The CDR3 DNA sequence: TGTGCCTGGACCCCAGGTTCGGGGAACGGCTACACCTTC. Protein product: CAWTPGSGNGYTF. The gene calls are TRBV30 and TRBJ1-2; D not certain. Germline CDR1 and CDR2: GTSNPN and SVGIG (reference sequence). V was shortened by 4 bases and J by 8 bases, with 17 bases between the two germline ends. The CDR3 covers 13 residues.